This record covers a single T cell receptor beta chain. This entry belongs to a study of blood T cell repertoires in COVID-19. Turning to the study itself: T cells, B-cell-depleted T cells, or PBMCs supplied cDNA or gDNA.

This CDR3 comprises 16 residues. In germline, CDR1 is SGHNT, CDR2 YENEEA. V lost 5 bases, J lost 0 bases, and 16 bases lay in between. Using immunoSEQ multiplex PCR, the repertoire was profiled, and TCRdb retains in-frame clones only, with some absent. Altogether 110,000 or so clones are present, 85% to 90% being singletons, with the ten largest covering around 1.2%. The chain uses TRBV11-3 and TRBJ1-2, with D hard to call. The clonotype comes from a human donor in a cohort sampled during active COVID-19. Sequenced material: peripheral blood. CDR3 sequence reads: CASSPGLGSTNYGYTF. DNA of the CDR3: TGTGCCAGCAGCCCAGGATTGGGGAGCACTAACTATGGCTACACCTTC. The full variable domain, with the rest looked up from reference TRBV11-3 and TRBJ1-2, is EAGVVQSPRYKIIEKKQPVAFWCNPISGHNTLYWYLQNLGQGPELLIRYENEEAVDDSQLPKDRFSAERLKGVDSTLKIQPAELGDSAVYLCASSPGLGSTNYGYTFGSGTRLTVV.